This passage covers 21 T cell receptor beta chains from one sample sequenced in a study of T cell repertoires in cytomegalovirus infection. Each CDR3 protein gets one entry after TCRdb re-called the reads with MiXCR. Counted here are a few hundred thousand distinct CDR3 sequences, more than 20% occurring once; the ten biggest clones make up about 14%. These receptors have no identified antigens. The sequencing used cultured PBMCs, collected from culture after CMV antigen stimulation. These receptors came from a human donor in good health (CMV status not recorded). Some clones in this sample may be carry-over from other donors' samples.

This clonotype was recorded a few times. This rearrangement joins TRBV19 to TRBJ2-5; 8 nucleotides line up with TRBD1. The CDR3 runs 14 residues. The V gene end was trimmed by 3 bases and the J gene end by 6 bases; junction bases not matched to a gene: 6. CDR1 is LNHDA, CDR2 SQIVND, per germline (reference sequence). CDR3 amino acids: CASSMVTGGQTQYF. The CDR3, as DNA: TGTGCCAGTAGTATGGTAACAGGGGGACAGACCCAGTACTTC.

This rearrangement joins TRBV5-4 to TRBJ1-2; no clear D gene. Per the germline V gene, CDR1 is SGHNT and CDR2 is YYREEE (reference sequence). V gave up 0 bases and J gave up 0 bases, with 9 bases separating them. The CDR3 has 15 residues. CDR3 in amino acids: CASSLDRIPNYGYTF. In nucleotides, the CDR3 is TGTGCCAGCAGCTTGGACAGAATACCTAACTATGGCTACACCTTC.

The J gene is TRBJ1-1, the V gene TRBV7-2; D perhaps matches TRBD1 (5 bases). Germline lookup yields CDR1 SGHTA and CDR2 FQGNSA. This CDR3 comprises 15 residues. V lost 1 base and J lost 1, with 10 bases in between. Written as DNA, the CDR3 is TGTGCCAGCAGCTTAGAGGCAGGGCCGAACACTGAAGCTTTCTTT. Its protein is CASSLEAGPNTEAFF.

The J gene is TRBJ2-7, the V gene TRBV28; TRBD1 agrees at 10 bases. CDR1 MDHEN and CDR2 SYDVKM come from the germline V gene. The CDR3 has 15 residues. The V gene end was trimmed by 5 bases and the J gene end by 1 base; junction bases not matched to a gene: 5. The CDR3 DNA is TGTGCCAGCAGTCAGCCGGGACAGGGGTCCTACGAGCAGTACTTC. This sequence encodes CASSQPGQGSYEQYF.

The CDR3 DNA is TGTGCCTGGAGTGTACCCCGCGTGGGCTCTTACTATGGCTACACCTTC. It yields the protein CAWSVPRVGSYYGYTF. The genes are TRBV30 and TRBJ1-2, with unresolved D. The CDR3 totals 16 residues. V lost 0 bases and J lost 3, with 17 bases in between. CDR1 is GTSNPN, CDR2 SVGIG, per germline (reference sequence).

This clonotype was observed once. The CDR3 is CSAVKGTGSTDTQYF. CDR3 bases: TGCAGTGCTGTAAAAGGGACTGGGAGCACAGATACGCAGTATTTT. This sequence joins TRBV20-1 and TRBJ2-3; D is possibly TRBD2 (6 bases). Germline CDR1 and CDR2: DFQATT and SNEGSKA (reference sequence). This CDR3 spans 15 amino acids. Trimming shortened V by 5 bases and J by 0 bases, and 15 bases separated the two germline ends.

The V gene is TRBV30, the J gene TRBJ1-4; no firm D call. Trimming pared 1 base from V and 5 bases from J, leaving 8 bases between. The CDR3 runs to 13 residues. Germline CDR1 is GTSNPN and CDR2 is SVGIG (reference sequence). The CDR3 spells CAWSGGPNEKLFF. The CDR3 DNA reads as TGTGCCTGGAGTGGCGGACCCAATGAAAAACTGTTTTTT.

The chain links TRBV2 to TRBJ1-5, with 11 bases lining up with TRBD1. This CDR3 comprises 17 residues. Germline V lookup: CDR1 SNHLY, CDR2 FYNNEI. Trimming cost V 5 bases and J 6 bases; bases outside gene matches: 12. The chain's CDR3 is CASSTGTGGLVGQPQHF. CDR3 nucleotide sequence: TGTGCCAGCAGTACCGGGACAGGGGGACTAGTTGGTCAGCCCCAGCATTTT.

The chain links TRBV7-9 to TRBJ2-3; 9 bases map to TRBD1. Germline lookup yields CDR1 SEHNR and CDR2 FQNEAQ (reference sequence). This CDR3 has 16 residues. Trimming took 5 bases from V and 2 from J; bases not matched to a gene: 8. The CDR3 DNA reads as TGTGCCAGCAGCGTGTACAGGGGGCAATTCACAGATACGCAGTATTTT. Its protein product is CASSVYRGQFTDTQYF.

This rearrangement joins TRBV13 to TRBJ1-1; no reliable D call. CDR1 PRHDT and CDR2 FYEKMQ come from the germline V gene (reference sequence). The CDR3 runs to 17 residues. Trimming removed 5 bases at V and 1 base at J, with 20 bases between. The CDR3 DNA reads TGTGCCAGCAGCGGCTCCGGGTGGGTAGAGCCGAACACTGAAGCTTTCTTT. Translating it yields CASSGSGWVEPNTEAFF.

V is TRBV4-3 and J is TRBJ2-1, with 15 bases aligning to TRBD2. The length of the CDR3 is 17 residues. Trimming removed 3 bases from V and 8 bases from J; junction bases left unmatched: 8. Germline lookup yields CDR1 LGHNA and CDR2 YSLEER. The CDR3 coding sequence is TGCGCCAGCAGCCAGTGGGTGGGGACTAGCGGGAGGTATGAGCAGTTCTTC. Residues: CASSQWVGTSGRYEQFF.

The table lists this clonotype with many counts. V is TRBV7-2 and J is TRBJ2-3; D ambiguous. This CDR3 has 16 amino acids. Deletions cut 1 base from V and 6 bases from J, with 17 bases between. The V gene's germline CDR1 is SGHTA and CDR2 FQGNSA. The CDR3 loop reads CASSLGQNLLRDTQYF. CDR3 DNA sequence: TGTGCCAGCAGCTTAGGCCAGAACCTCCTAAGGGATACGCAGTATTTT. The variable domain in full, with the rest retrieved from reference TRBV7-2 and TRBJ2-3, is GAGVSQSPSNKVTEKGKDVELRCDPISGHTALYWYRQSLGQGLEFLIYFQGNSAPDKSGLPSDRFSAERTGGSVSTLTIQRTQQEDSAVYLCASSLGQNLLRDTQYFGPGTRLTVL.

The genes are TRBV20-1 and TRBJ2-3; the D is unclear. The germline V gene encodes CDR1 DFQATT and CDR2 SNEGSKA (reference sequence). This CDR3 region has 10 residues. V was clipped by 4 bases and J by 7 bases, with 6 bases between them. The CDR3 here is CSATLYTQYF. CDR3 nucleotide sequence: TGCAGTGCTACCCTATATACGCAGTATTTT.

This chain connects TRBV2 to TRBJ1-2; D may be TRBD1 (5 bases). Germline CDR1 is SNHLY and CDR2 is FYNNEI. With 7 bases removed from V and 4 bases from J, the gap between germline ends came to 10 bases. This CDR3 is built from 12 residues. CDR3 in DNA: TGTGCCAGCATAAGGGACGGCTATGGCTACACCTTC. Its translation is CASIRDGYGYTF. The whole variable domain, remainder taken from reference TRBV2 and TRBJ1-2, is EPEVTQTPSHQVTQMGQEVILRCVPISNHLYFYWYRQILGQKVEFLVSFYNNEISEKSEIFDDQFSVERPDGSNFTLKIRSTKLEDSAMYFCASIRDGYGYTFGSGTRLTVV.

This clonotype was detected many times. The V gene is TRBV7-8, the J gene TRBJ2-1; 10 nucleotides agree with TRBD2. The trim removed 0 bases at V and 8 bases at J, leaving 7 bases unmatched. The CDR3 totals 16 residues. Germline lookup yields CDR1 SGHVS and CDR2 FQNEAQ. This CDR3 reads CASSLAGLAGVDEQFF. The DNA of the CDR3 is TGTGCCAGCAGCTTAGCGGGGCTAGCGGGAGTTGATGAGCAGTTCTTC.

This clonotype was observed a handful of times. The chain employs TRBV7-2 and TRBJ2-5; 8 nucleotides line up with TRBD1. In germline, CDR1 is SGHTA, CDR2 FQGNSA. With 5 bases clipped from V and 5 bases from J, the junction kept 7 bases outside the gene matches. The CDR3 sequence is 14 residues long. CDR3 coding DNA: TGTGCCAGCAGCACCTGGACAGGGACGGAGACCCAGTACTTC. Translating it yields CASSTWTGTETQYF.

The chain carries TRBV7-2 and TRBJ2-1; TRBD2 aligns across 8 bases. V gave up 0 bases and J gave up 4 bases; unmatched junction bases: 5. Germline V gene lookup returns CDR1 SGHTA and CDR2 FQGNSA. This CDR3 contains 16 residues. The CDR3 region is CASSLASGSLYNEQFF. The CDR3 region has the DNA TGTGCCAGCAGCTTAGCGAGCGGGAGCTTGTACAATGAGCAGTTCTTC. Full variable domain (remainder filled in from reference TRBV7-2 and TRBJ2-1): GAGVSQSPSNKVTEKGKDVELRCDPISGHTALYWYRQSLGQGLEFLIYFQGNSAPDKSGLPSDRFSAERTGGSVSTLTIQRTQQEDSAVYLCASSLASGSLYNEQFFGPGTRLTVL.

This clonotype was seen only a few times. The V gene is TRBV12-3 or TRBV12-4, the J gene TRBJ1-2; possible D gene TRBD1, 5 bases. This CDR3 is 15 amino acids long. Deletions cut 4 bases from V and 6 bases from J, with 18 bases between. The CDR3 sequence is CASSSRRGGGDGYTF. CDR3 in DNA: TGTGCCAGCAGTTCCCGCCGGGGGGGAGGCGATGGCTACACCTTC.

This clonotype turned up a few times. The chain recombines TRBV5-4 with TRBJ1-1, with a possible D match to TRBD1 (6 bases). Germline-derived CDR1 and CDR2 are SGHNT and YYREEE (reference sequence). Trimming took off 3 bases at V and 4 bases at J, with 13 bases between the two ends. This CDR3 comprises 14 residues. DNA of the CDR3: TGTGCCAGCAGCTCGGGACACCCGTCCACTGAAGCTTTCTTT. Its translation: CASSSGHPSTEAFF.

This clonotype has at least ten counts. The CDR3 sequence is CASSLSLGQGLNEQFF. The DNA of the CDR3 is TGTGCCAGCAGCTTAAGTTTGGGACAGGGCCTCAATGAGCAGTTCTTC. The chain links TRBV7-2 to TRBJ2-1; 9 bases align to TRBD1. The CDR3 is 16 amino acids. With 2 bases clipped from V and 6 bases from J, the junction kept 8 bases outside the gene matches. Germline V gene lookup returns CDR1 SGHTA and CDR2 FQGNSA.

The gene calls are TRBV6-2 or TRBV6-3 and TRBJ2-3; 16 bases align to TRBD2. Germline V gene data show CDR1 as MNHEY and CDR2 as SVGEGT. This CDR3 spans 16 amino acids. The trim removed 6 bases at V and 4 bases at J, leaving 4 bases unmatched. The CDR3 DNA reads TGTGCCAGCAGGGGGACTAGCGGGAGGGCCGCAGATACGCAGTATTTT. Translating gives CASRGTSGRAADTQYF.